Listed here are 24 T cell receptor beta chains from one sample, sequenced in a study of vaccination and CD4 T cells after COVID-19 (dated by TCRdb to the early 2020s). Antigens of these TCRs are unknown. Libraries were prepared through PCR. The sequencer was an Illumina iSeq 100. TCR sequencing of DNA from cultured CD4+ T cells used the Oncomine TCR Beta short-read assay at the Johns Hopkins FTIC core. Using fastp at Q25 and MiXCR, TCRdb reprocessed the public reads and kept productive beta chains. Rows with a matching CDR3 protein are joined into one entry that keeps the most common DNA and genes. The sample records roughly 15,000 distinct CDR3 sequences, roughly 62% of which are singletons. The ten largest clones add up to about 5% of the sample. The treatment or condition label here, explained by the study, means: roughly 10-day PBMC culture with coronavirus spike peptide pools or control peptides (ViraFEST assay).

The source was CD4+ T cells from blood, cultured in vitro, collected after SARS-CoV-2 vaccination. The source of these receptors is a human donor who had recovered from COVID-19.

This clonotype showed up just once. The J gene is TRBJ1-5, the V gene TRBV18; possibly TRBD1 for D (5 bases). The CDR3 is 13 amino acids. With 3 bases removed from V and 6 bases from J, the gap between germline ends came to 9 bases. Germline values: CDR1 KGHSH, CDR2 LQKENI. The CDR3 coding sequence is TGTGCCAGCTCACCTCAGGGTCTTCAGCCCCAGCATTTT. Translating it yields CASSPQGLQPQHF.

The sample holds one count of this clonotype. This chain links TRBV20-1 with TRBJ2-5; 9 bases align to TRBD2. Germline CDR1 is DFQATT and CDR2 is SNEGSKA (reference sequence). This CDR3 has 14 residues. Unmatched junction bases numbered 5, after V lost 1 base and J lost 5 bases. The CDR3 region has the DNA TGCAGTGCTAGAGGGCGGGGGGGTTATGAGACCCAGTACTTC. As protein: CSARGRGGYETQYF.

This rearrangement joins TRBV6-5 to TRBJ2-3, with D tentatively TRBD1 or TRBD2 (5 bases each). Trimming took 4 bases from V and 5 from J, leaving 13 bases between them. Germline lookup yields CDR1 MNHEY and CDR2 SVGAGI. The CDR3 covers 14 residues. The DNA of the CDR3 is TGTGCCAGCAGTTCTGTCGGGGCGGAAGATACGCAGTATTTT. It yields the protein CASSSVGAEDTQYF.

V is TRBV20-1 and J is TRBJ2-5; 12 bases agree with TRBD2. J gave up 5 bases and V 5 bases, and 9 bases lay outside the gene matches. Germline V CDR1 and CDR2: DFQATT, SNEGSKA (reference sequence). The CDR3 is 15 residues long. The CDR3 loop reads CSAPSSGRALETQYF. For the CDR3, the DNA is TGCAGTGCTCCATCTAGCGGGAGGGCCCTTGAGACCCAGTACTTC.

The CDR3 nucleotides are TGCAGTGCTAGCAGGGGACAGGGGAACACTGAAGCTTTCTTT. Its protein is CSASRGQGNTEAFF. V and J are TRBV20-1 and TRBJ1-1; TRBD1 matches at 9 bases. V dropped 3 bases and J dropped 1; count of bases not matched to a gene: 3. The germline V gene has CDR1 DFQATT and CDR2 SNEGSKA (reference sequence). The CDR3 has 14 amino acids.

This CDR3 reads CSARIAGTRITDTQYF. CDR3 DNA: TGCAGTGCTAGAATTGCGGGAACGAGAATTACAGATACGCAGTATTTT. The chain uses TRBV20-1 and TRBJ2-3; D might be TRBD2 (6 bases). The CDR3 runs 16 residues. The germline gives CDR1 DFQATT, CDR2 SNEGSKA (reference sequence). V was cut by 2 bases and J by 3 bases, with 18 bases left in between.

The CDR3 DNA reads TGTGCCAGCAGCACACAGGGGAGCACATTGGGGAAACTGTTTTTT. Translation: CASSTQGSTLGKLFF. The chain has TRBV6-1 and TRBJ1-4; 7 positions agree with TRBD1. The CDR3 has 15 residues. V lost 6 bases to trimming and J lost 11 bases; unmatched junction nucleotides: 15. Germline CDR1 reads MNHNS; CDR2 reads SASEGT.

The rearrangement uses TRBV9 and TRBJ1-2; TRBD1 matches at 11 bases. V shed 2 bases and J 10 bases; nucleotides not matched to a gene: 7. CDR1 and CDR2 (germline): SGDLS, YYNGEE. The CDR3 is 14 amino acids. The CDR3, as DNA: TGTGCCAGCAGCGTTACCGGACAGGGGGCCTCCTACACCTTC. This encodes CASSVTGQGASYTF.

In this sample, this clonotype turned up a few times. This chain joins TRBV20-1 and TRBJ1-2, with D maybe TRBD1 (5 bases). CDR1 is DFQATT and CDR2 is SNEGSKA in the germline V gene (reference sequence). Trimming removed 0 bases from V and 4 bases from J, with 12 bases in between. CDR3 length: 14 residues. CDR3 sequence: CSARDGGLPYGYTF. The CDR3 bases are TGCAGTGCTAGAGATGGGGGTTTACCCTATGGCTACACCTTC.

The genes are TRBV5-6 and TRBJ2-7; D tentatively fits TRBD1 or TRBD2 (5 bases each). CDR1 is SGHDT and CDR2 is YYEEEE in the germline V gene. This CDR3 contains 16 residues. The V end lost 3 bases, the J end lost 3 bases, and 19 bases lay between the germline ends. The chain's CDR3 is CASSSDRDRYDYEQYF. DNA for the CDR3: TGTGCCAGCAGCTCCGACCGGGACCGATACGACTACGAGCAGTACTTC.

This chain connects TRBV19 to TRBJ2-2; 8 bases are shared with TRBD1. Unmatched junction bases numbered 17, after V lost 11 bases and J lost 9 bases. Germline V gene lookup returns CDR1 LNHDA and CDR2 SQIVND (reference sequence). CDR3 length: 15 residues. CDR3 sequence: CAGGTGQGHGRELFF. The CDR3 bases are TGTGCCGGGGGGACCGGACAGGGCCATGGGCGGGAGCTGTTTTTT.

The chain couples TRBV12-3 or TRBV12-4 to TRBJ2-7; TRBD2 matches at 7 bases. With V trimmed by 7 bases and J by 3 bases, 9 bases remained unmatched. The length of the CDR3 is 14 residues. The CDR3 DNA reads as TGTGCCAGCACCGCCGAAGCGGGGAACTACGAGCAGTACTTC. It specifies CASTAEAGNYEQYF.

The chain is built from TRBV6-1 and TRBJ2-5, with unresolved D. V was trimmed by 1 base and J by 5 bases, leaving 5 bases between them. This CDR3 is built from 12 residues. The germline V gene encodes CDR1 MNHNS and CDR2 SASEGT. The CDR3 DNA sequence: TGTGCCAGCAGTGAAGTCTTGGAGACCCAGTACTTC. Protein product: CASSEVLETQYF.

The gene calls are TRBV5-4 and TRBJ2-3; D not resolved. Looked up from germline, CDR1 is SGHNT and CDR2 is YYREEE (reference sequence). This CDR3 is built from 17 residues. Deletions cut 0 bases from V and 1 base from J, with 15 bases between. CDR3 DNA sequence: TGTGCCAGCAGCTTGGACAGCTCCCGCGGTGGCACAGATACGCAGTATTTT. Amino acids: CASSLDSSRGGTDTQYF.

The chain joins TRBV20-1 to TRBJ2-1; no definite D call. Deletions cut 2 bases from V and 8 bases from J, with 4 bases between. There are 10 residues in the CDR3. CDR1 DFQATT and CDR2 SNEGSKA come from the germline V gene (reference sequence). The CDR3 nucleotides read TGCAGTGCTAGACGCGATGAGCAGTTCTTC. As protein: CSARRDEQFF.

The rearrangement joins TRBV27 to TRBJ1-3, with TRBD1 matching 9 bases. The V segment lost 5 bases and the J segment 4 bases; nucleotides outside the gene matches: 6. The CDR3 covers 15 residues. The germline gives CDR1 MNHEY, CDR2 SMNVEV (reference sequence). The CDR3 nucleotides read TGTGCCAGCAGTGGGGGGACAGGGAGAGGAAACACCATATATTTT. It yields the protein CASSGGTGRGNTIYF.

This chain links TRBV7-2 with TRBJ1-1; the D gene is possibly TRBD1 (5 bases). CDR1 SGHTA and CDR2 FQGNSA come from the germline V gene. This CDR3 is 12 amino acids long. Trimming pared 2 bases from V and 9 bases from J, leaving 10 bases between. CDR3 loop: CASSLNQGKAFF. The CDR3 DNA reads as TGTGCCAGCAGCTTAAATCAGGGTAAAGCTTTCTTT.

The V gene is TRBV27, the J gene TRBJ2-1, with D possibly being TRBD2 (6 bases). The V gene's germline CDR1 is MNHEY and CDR2 SMNVEV (reference sequence). CDR3 size: 16 residues. V was trimmed by 5 bases and J by 5 bases, leaving 19 bases between them. CDR3 sequence: CASSSLPGEFDNEQFF. CDR3 nucleotides: TGTGCCAGCAGTAGTCTTCCGGGGGAGTTTGACAATGAGCAGTTCTTC.

This chain joins TRBV11-2 and TRBJ1-2; no reliable D call. This CDR3 has 14 amino acids. Trimming shortened V by 0 bases and J by 4 bases, and 9 bases separated the two germline ends. CDR1 and CDR2 from the germline V gene are SGHAT and FQNNGV. For the CDR3, the DNA is TGTGCCAGCAGCTTAGAGACCGTTACCTATGGCTACACCTTC. Translated: CASSLETVTYGYTF.

This clonotype was observed a few times. V is TRBV7-3 and J is TRBJ1-1, with D maybe TRBD1 (5 bases). Trimming pared 5 bases from V and 0 bases from J, leaving 10 bases between. Germline CDR1 SGHTA, CDR2 FQGTGA. This CDR3 comprises 14 residues. CDR3 nucleotides: TGTGCCAGCAGCCCCCAGGGAATGAACACTGAAGCTTTCTTT. It translates to CASSPQGMNTEAFF.

V and J are TRBV7-2 and TRBJ2-3; 7 bases map to TRBD1. Germline CDR1 and CDR2: SGHTA and FQGNSA. The CDR3 sequence is 14 residues long. The J segment lost 2 bases and the V segment lost 5 bases, leaving 4 bases of the junction unmatched. CDR3 DNA: TGTGCCAGCAGCAGACAGGGAACCACAGATACGCAGTATTTT. Its translation: CASSRQGTTDTQYF.

The chain employs TRBV7-2 and TRBJ1-2, with TRBD1 matching over 12 bases. The junction had 9 bases not matched to a gene; V was cut back by 7 bases and J by 3 bases. This CDR3 is built from 16 residues. Germline CDR1 SGHTA, CDR2 FQGNSA. The CDR3 is CASNPPGQGAHYGYTF. The DNA of the CDR3 is TGTGCCAGCAACCCACCGGGACAGGGGGCTCACTATGGCTACACCTTC.

CDR3 nucleotide sequence: TGTGCCAGCAGCTTTGGAGGAAACACCATATATTTT. Translating it yields CASSFGGNTIYF. The chain uses TRBV7-9 and TRBJ1-3; D is undetermined. CDR3 length: 12 amino acids. Trimming removed 3 bases from V and 4 bases from J, with 4 bases in between. Per germline, CDR1 SEHNR and CDR2 FQNEAQ (reference sequence).

This clonotype was seen a single time. The chain couples TRBV19 to TRBJ1-4; 9 bases are shared with TRBD1. In germline, CDR1 is LNHDA, CDR2 SQIVND (reference sequence). After removal of 4 bases from V and 3 bases from J, the junction contained 6 bases not matched to a gene. The length of the CDR3 is 16 residues. The DNA of the CDR3 is TGTGCCAGTAGTACCCGGACAGGGGAGGCTAATGAAAAACTGTTTTTT. The encoded protein is CASSTRTGEANEKLFF.